This is a list of T cell receptor beta chains from one sample in a study of cytomegalovirus exposure and HLA in healthy donors. Here immunoSEQ multiplex PCR was the method, and the copy in TCRdb shows in-frame clones only, minus some. The sample holds 99,000 or so clones, 70% to 80% seen once. The sequencing sample was made of PBMCs. These receptors originate from a young man in good health and CMV-seronegative. The CDR3 runs from the conserved cysteine through the conserved F or W. D genes are given only for firm matches. Not all rows give a size; the values are once, few, many and, for expanded clones, a class.

d_call,cdr3_length,v_call,j_call,clone_size,cdr3_aa,cdr3_nt
-,14,TRBV6-5,TRBJ1-3,many,CASSPKHSGNTIYF,TGTGCCAGCAGCCCGAAACACTCTGGAAACACCATATATTTT
-,15,TRBV5-8,TRBJ1-1,-,CASTMGGVLNTEAFF,TGTGCCAGCACCATGGGAGGGGTTTTGAACACTGAAGCTTTCTTT
TRBD2,13,TRBV2,TRBJ2-3,few,CASAKREIDTQYF,TGTGCCAGCGCGAAGCGGGAGATAGATACGCAGTATTTT
-,14,TRBV7-2,TRBJ2-3,few,CASSYSTSTDTQYF,TGTGCCAGCAGTTATTCCACTAGCACAGATACGCAGTATTTT
-,15,TRBV18,TRBJ2-5,once,CASSAFQDRQETQYF,TGTGCCAGCTCGGCCTTCCAGGATCGCCAAGAGACCCAGTACTTC
TRBD2,15,TRBV10-2,TRBJ2-5,-,CASREQAGGGETQYF,TGCGCCAGCAGAGAGCAAGCGGGGGGCGGGGAGACCCAGTACTTC
TRBD2,13,TRBV11-2,TRBJ2-5,few,CASSVSGRKTQYF,TGTGCCAGCAGCGTTAGCGGGAGAAAGACCCAGTACTTC
-,13,TRBV19,TRBJ1-2,-,CASSINRNYGYTF,TGTGCCAGTAGTATCAACCGGAACTATGGCTACACCTTC
TRBD1,18,TRBV9,TRBJ2-6,-,CASSVDEGAPTGANVLTF,TGTGCCAGCAGCGTAGATGAGGGGGCGCCGACGGGGGCCAACGTCCTGACTTTC
TRBD1,15,TRBV9,TRBJ2-7,-,CASSVGRQGTYEQYF,TGTGCCAGCAGCGTAGGGAGACAGGGAACCTACGAGCAGTACTTC